This T cell receptor (beta chain) was obtained from a study of blood T cell repertoires in COVID-19. About the study: COVID-19 samples, acute and convalescent, were from the United States, Italy and Spain. The analysed material was cDNA or gDNA that came from T cells, B-cell-depleted T cells, or PBMCs.

CDR1 SGHDT and CDR2 YYEEEE come from the germline V gene. This CDR3 spans 16 amino acids. V lost 2 bases to trimming and J lost 4 bases; unmatched junction nucleotides: 5. In the authors' methods: Amplification of reference gene primers provided the estimated nucleated cell counts. The protocol was immunoSEQ multiplex PCR, while the TCRdb copy is restricted to in-frame clones and leaves out a portion. V and J calls and clone size are those listed in that table; D and trimming were worked out from the DNA. The repertoire holds around 67,000 clones, with about three quarters as singletons. Sequencing input: peripheral blood. The gene calls are TRBV5-6 and TRBJ1-3, with 11 bases aligning to TRBD1. This TCR was sampled from a woman between 70 and 85 years old with acute or convalescent COVID-19. In DNA form, the CDR3 reads TGTGCCAGCAGCTTCGGACAGGGGGCTAAGGGAAACACCATATATTTT. Translating gives CASSFGQGAKGNTIYF.